Following are 30 T cell receptor beta chains from one sample sequenced in a study of T cell responses to AZD1222 COVID-19 vaccine. The data were produced by immunoSEQ multiplex PCR, yet TCRdb's version contains in-frame clones alone and is incomplete. Among some 60,000 clones listed, approximately 86% were seen once. The material sequenced was peripheral blood, taken 28 days after the second AZD1222 dose. The receptors were sampled from an adult who received the AZD1222 COVID-19 vaccine.

The chain links TRBV5-1 to TRBJ2-2, with D tentatively TRBD2 (6 bases). This CDR3 is 15 amino acids long. The V gene lost 6 bases and the J gene lost 6 bases, with 18 bases spanning the gap. The germline gives CDR1 SGHRS, CDR2 YFSETQ. The CDR3, as DNA: TGCGCCAGCACTGTCGGGTCGGGAGAGGCCGGGGAGCTGTTTTTT. This codes for CASTVGSGEAGELFF.

The rearrangement joins TRBV28 to TRBJ2-7; D may be TRBD2 (5 bases). In germline, CDR1 is MDHEN, CDR2 SYDVKM. The ends were cut back, 6 bases at V and 0 bases at J, with 12 bases in the middle. This CDR3 region has 14 residues. The CDR3 loop reads CASRTGLSSYEQYF. The CDR3 DNA reads TGTGCCAGCAGAACTGGACTTAGCTCCTACGAGCAGTACTTC. Full variable domain (rest looked up from reference TRBV28 and TRBJ2-7): DVKVTQSSRYLVKRTGEKVFLECVQDMDHENMFWYRQDPGLGLRLIYFSYDVKMKEKGDIPEGYSVSREKKERFSLILESASTNQTSMYLCASRTGLSSYEQYFGPGTRLTVT.

The V and J genes are TRBV18 and TRBJ2-7, with D perhaps matching TRBD1 (6 bases). The CDR3 covers 13 residues. The germline V gene has CDR1 KGHSH and CDR2 LQKENI. The V gene lost 8 bases and the J gene lost 5 bases, with 16 bases spanning the gap. CDR3 DNA: TGTGCCAGCACCAACAGGGAATCCCACGAGCAGTACTTC. This translates into CASTNRESHEQYF. The full variable domain, rest sourced from reference TRBV18 and TRBJ2-7, is NAGVMQNPRHLVRRRGQEARLRCSPMKGHSHVYWYRQLPEEGLKFMVYLQKENIIDESGMPKERFSAEFPKEGPSILRIQQVVRGDSAAYFCASTNRESHEQYFGPGTRLTVT.

The chain links TRBV6-6 to TRBJ2-3; no reliable D call. The CDR3 runs 14 residues. V was clipped by 0 bases and J by 2 bases, with 6 bases between them. The germline V gene has CDR1 MNHNY and CDR2 SVGAGI (reference sequence). The CDR3: CASSYSKNTDTQYF. DNA of the CDR3: TGTGCCAGCAGTTACTCGAAGAACACAGATACGCAGTATTTT.

The chain has TRBV4-2 and TRBJ2-1; the match to TRBD2 covers 12 bases. This CDR3 is built from 15 residues. Germline V CDR1 and CDR2: LGHNA, YNFKEQ. Losses at the gene ends were 2 bases for V and 7 bases for J; bases not matched to a gene: 3. The CDR3 region has the DNA TGTGCCAGCAGCCAACCGACTAGCGGGGGAAATGAGCAGTTCTTC. Translating gives CASSQPTSGGNEQFF.

The V and J genes are TRBV6-5 and TRBJ2-3; D is uncertain. V lost 10 bases, J lost 2 bases, and 16 bases lay in between. Germline V gives CDR1 MNHEY, CDR2 SVGAGI. CDR3 length equals 14 residues. The CDR3 DNA reads as TGTGCCACTCGAGATTTGGGATACACAGATACGCAGTATTTT. It translates to CATRDLGYTDTQYF.

This chain uses TRBV28 with TRBJ1-3; D gene unclear. V dropped 5 bases and J dropped 4 bases, with 15 bases sitting between them. Germline CDR1 reads MDHEN; CDR2 reads SYDVKM. The CDR3 has 15 residues. The CDR3 region is CASSLAGPGGNTIYF. The CDR3 coding sequence is TGTGCCAGCAGTCTGGCGGGCCCCGGGGGAAACACCATATATTTT.

In its sample, this clone was seen a few times. The chain links TRBV16 to TRBJ2-7; D is possibly TRBD1 (6 bases). This CDR3 comprises 14 residues. Germline loops: CDR1 KGHSY, CDR2 FQNENV. V was shortened by 1 base and J by 2 bases, with 9 bases between the two germline ends. CDR3 protein: CASSQLGQPYEQYF. The CDR3 DNA sequence: TGTGCCAGCAGCCAATTAGGACAGCCCTACGAGCAGTACTTC. Using reference TRBV16 and TRBJ2-7 for the parts outside the CDR3, the full variable domain is GEEVAQTPKHLVRGEGQKAKLYCAPIKGHSYVFWYQQVLKNEFKFLISFQNENVFDETGMPKERFSAKCLPNSPCSLEIQATKLEDSAVYFCASSQLGQPYEQYFGPGTRLTVT.

V and J are TRBV7-9 and TRBJ2-3; the match to TRBD2 covers 7 bases. The CDR3 covers 15 residues. The germline V gene has CDR1 SEHNR and CDR2 FQNEAQ (reference sequence). V was clipped by 6 bases and J by 0 bases; unmatched bases: 6. CDR3 loop: CASSPQAGSTDTQYF. The CDR3 region has the DNA TGTGCCAGCAGTCCTCAAGCGGGGAGCACAGATACGCAGTATTTT.

The V gene is TRBV7-9, the J gene TRBJ1-2; D is unclear. This CDR3 contains 13 residues. Germline V gene data show CDR1 as SEHNR and CDR2 as FQNEAQ (reference sequence). Deletions cut 1 base from V and 3 bases from J, with 6 bases between. The DNA for the CDR3 is TGTGCCAGCAGCTTAGGGCAGGACTATGGCTACACCTTC. Translating gives CASSLGQDYGYTF.

The count of this clone is one. The chain joins TRBV5-5 to TRBJ1-2, with TRBD1 matching over 8 bases. Germline loops: CDR1 SGHKS, CDR2 YYEKEE (reference sequence). V gave up 5 bases and J gave up 4 bases; unmatched junction bases: 10. This CDR3 region has 15 residues. The CDR3 sequence: CASRLQQGEGYGYTF. As DNA, the CDR3 is TGTGCCAGCAGGTTACAACAGGGGGAAGGCTATGGCTACACCTTC.

This chain uses TRBV4-1 with TRBJ2-5, with 8 nucleotides matching TRBD2. Germline CDR1 and CDR2: MGHRA and YSYEKL. The CDR3 consists of 15 residues. V gave up 5 bases and J gave up 5 bases; unmatched junction bases: 10. The CDR3 region is CASSSLRGGGETQYF. The CDR3 DNA reads as TGCGCCAGCAGCTCCCTCCGGGGGGGCGGGGAGACCCAGTACTTC.

The J gene is TRBJ1-2, the V gene TRBV30; TRBD1 is a possible D gene (6 bases). V lost 2 bases and J lost 8, with 12 bases in between. The CDR3 is made up of 12 amino acids. Germline values: CDR1 GTSNPN, CDR2 SVGIG (reference sequence). The DNA of the CDR3 is TGTGCCTGGAGTCGGGGGGCCCAAGGCTACACCTTC. Protein sequence: CAWSRGAQGYTF.

This clone was counted once. V usage is TRBV24-1 and J usage is TRBJ1-5; D is undetermined. Germline CDR1 is KGHDR and CDR2 is SFDVKD. There are 14 residues in the CDR3. Between the trimmed V and J ends, which lost 3 bases and 3 bases, there was a span of 8 bases. For the CDR3, the DNA is TGTGCCACCAGTGATGGGGTACTCAATCAGCCCCAGCATTTT. Protein: CATSDGVLNQPQHF.

V and J are TRBV5-1 and TRBJ1-4; 8 positions agree with TRBD1. Trimming took 4 bases from V and 4 from J; bases not matched to a gene: 3. CDR1 is SGHRS and CDR2 is YFSETQ in the germline V gene. This CDR3 is built from 14 residues. This CDR3 reads CASSAGQGNEKLFF. As DNA, the CDR3 is TGCGCCAGCAGCGCCGGACAGGGTAATGAAAAACTGTTTTTT. Drawing the rest from reference TRBV5-1 and TRBJ1-4, the complete variable domain is KAGVTQTPRYLIKTRGQQVTLSCSPISGHRSVSWYQQTPGQGLQFLFEYFSETQRNKGNFPGRFSGRQFSNSRSEMNVSTLELGDSALYLCASSAGQGNEKLFFGSGTQLSVL.

A single count supports this clone. The chain links TRBV9 to TRBJ1-1; D gene ambiguous. V was clipped by 1 base and J by 1 base, with 5 bases between them. Germline V gives CDR1 SGDLS, CDR2 YYNGEE. This CDR3 contains 13 residues. CDR3 amino acids: CASSVSPNTEAFF. The CDR3 coding sequence is TGTGCCAGCAGCGTAAGTCCGAACACTGAAGCTTTCTTT. The whole variable domain, filled in from reference TRBV9 and TRBJ1-1, reads DSGVTQTPKHLITATGQRVTLRCSPRSGDLSVYWYQQSLDQGLQFLIQYYNGEERAKGNILERFSAQQFPDLHSELNLSSLELGDSALYFCASSVSPNTEAFFGQGTRLTVV.

The V call is TRBV10-3, the J call TRBJ2-1; D gene unclear. The length of the CDR3 is 12 residues. Germline CDR1 is ENHRY and CDR2 is SYGVKD. V lost 2 bases and J lost 7, with 6 bases in between. The CDR3 reads CAISEEGNEQFF. The CDR3 nucleotides read TGTGCCATCAGTGAGGAAGGGAATGAGCAGTTCTTC.

The chain uses TRBV19 and TRBJ2-1; D call uncertain. V was trimmed by 5 bases and J by 5 bases, leaving 10 bases between them. Germline V gives CDR1 LNHDA, CDR2 SQIVND (reference sequence). This CDR3 is built from 13 residues. The CDR3 coding sequence is TGTGCCAGTAGTTTCTTACACAACAATGAGCAGTTCTTC. Translated, it gives CASSFLHNNEQFF.

This clone showed up just a few times. The genes are TRBV7-9 and TRBJ1-2, with D possibly TRBD1 on 6 matching bases. CDR1 and CDR2 from the germline V gene are SEHNR and FQNEAQ (reference sequence). With 8 bases removed from V and 3 bases from J, the gap between germline ends came to 7 bases. This CDR3 comprises 11 residues. The CDR3 spells CASPGDYGYTF. The CDR3 DNA follows: TGTGCCAGCCCAGGGGACTATGGCTACACCTTC.

This rearrangement joins TRBV18 to TRBJ2-7; D is unresolved. V was shortened by 7 bases and J by 0 bases, with 7 bases between the two germline ends. The CDR3 length is 12 residues. Germline loops: CDR1 KGHSH, CDR2 LQKENI. The CDR3 protein is CASYGDSYEQYF. The CDR3 DNA reads as TGTGCCAGCTACGGCGACTCCTACGAGCAGTACTTC.

This clone was counted once. The chain couples TRBV6-5 to TRBJ1-4, with no clear D. V was clipped by 8 bases and J by 8 bases, with 18 bases between them. Germline loops: CDR1 MNHEY, CDR2 SVGAGI. CDR3 length: 14 residues. CDR3 loop: CASAGRGGREKLFF. DNA of the CDR3: TGTGCCAGCGCTGGCCGGGGAGGTCGCGAAAAACTGTTTTTT.

The chain combines TRBV5-1 with TRBJ2-7; 8 bases fit TRBD2. CDR1 is SGHRS, CDR2 YFSETQ, per germline. The trim removed 0 bases at V and 2 bases at J, leaving 7 bases unmatched. CDR3 length: 16 residues. The CDR3 nucleotides read TGCGCCAGCAGCTTGGCCGCGGGGGGCGTTGCCTACGAGCAGTACTTC. This encodes CASSLAAGGVAYEQYF.

This chain links TRBV28 with TRBJ2-2; 8 bases map to TRBD1. The CDR3 is made up of 11 amino acids. Germline V gives CDR1 MDHEN, CDR2 SYDVKM. Trimming removed 11 bases from V and 7 bases from J; junction bases left unmatched: 3. The CDR3: CAGQGIGELFF. The CDR3 nucleotides read TGTGCCGGACAGGGCATCGGGGAGCTGTTTTTT.

Here the CDR3 DNA reads TGCGCCAGCAGCCAAGAGCACTTTAACTATGGCTACACCTTC. It is translated as CASSQEHFNYGYTF. The chain links TRBV4-3 to TRBJ1-2; D is uncertain. The CDR3 runs 14 residues. Between the trimmed V and J ends, which lost 0 bases and 1 base, there was a span of 6 bases. CDR1 LGHNA and CDR2 YSLEER come from the germline V gene.

The V call is TRBV2, the J call TRBJ2-1, with TRBD2 matching over 11 bases. The CDR3 contains 14 residues. CDR1 is SNHLY and CDR2 is FYNNEI in the germline V gene. The J segment lost 9 bases and the V segment lost 6 bases, leaving 7 bases of the junction unmatched. The CDR3 is CASSRTSGWGEQFF. CDR3 bases: TGTGCCAGCAGCCGGACTAGCGGGTGGGGTGAGCAGTTCTTC.

CDR3 in DNA: TGTGCCACCAGTGGTCAGTACACTGAAGCTTTCTTT. It yields the protein CATSGQYTEAFF. This sequence joins TRBV24-1 and TRBJ1-1; D is uncertain. Germline V CDR1 and CDR2: KGHDR, SFDVKD. This CDR3 has 12 amino acids. Trimming cost V 5 bases and J 3 bases, with 6 bases left between them.

The chain is built from TRBV28 and TRBJ1-2; D is perhaps TRBD1 (6 bases). CDR3 length equals 12 residues. The V gene lost 6 bases and the J gene lost 8 bases, with 13 bases spanning the gap. From germline, CDR1 is MDHEN and CDR2 SYDVKM. CDR3 DNA: TGTGCCAGCAGACAGGGTATGGGGGGCTACACCTTC. As protein: CASRQGMGGYTF.

The V call is TRBV5-1, the J call TRBJ2-6, with D tentatively TRBD1 (5 bases). Germline V CDR1 and CDR2: SGHRS, YFSETQ. The length of the CDR3 is 14 residues. Deletions cut 7 bases from V and 1 base from J, with 9 bases between. The CDR3 DNA reads TGCGCCAGCTATGACAGTTCTGGGGCCAACGTCCTGACTTTC. It codes for CASYDSSGANVLTF.

V and J are TRBV6-5 and TRBJ1-2, with TRBD1 matching 8 bases. Germline V gives CDR1 MNHEY, CDR2 SVGAGI. The CDR3 has 11 residues. The V segment lost 8 bases and the J segment 7 bases; nucleotides outside the gene matches: 3. CDR3 nucleotide sequence: TGTGCCAGCCGGACAGGGTTTGGCTACACCTTC. Translating it yields CASRTGFGYTF.

The chain uses TRBV21-1 and TRBJ1-5. TRBV21-1 is tagged as a pseudogene. CDR3 length equals 13 residues. As DNA, the CDR3 is TGTGCCAGCCCGCTTAGAAGCAATCAGCCCCAGCATTTT. Translating it yields CASPLRSNQPQHF.